These 10 T cell receptor beta chains came from one sample sequenced in a study of cytomegalovirus exposure and HLA in healthy donors. PCR was performed using 60 Vbeta and 13 Jbeta primers. Measured with immunoSEQ multiplex PCR; TCRdb has only the in-frame clones, and not every one. Among 200,000 to 300,000 clones listed, 84% were seen once. The sample comprised PBMCs. Every receptor here comes from a woman between 40 and 50 years old in good health and CMV-seropositive.

This clone was observed once. The V gene is TRBV30, the J gene TRBJ2-3; TRBD2 might be the D (6 bases). The CDR3 is made up of 14 amino acids. In germline, CDR1 is GTSNPN, CDR2 SVGIG (reference sequence). Trimming took 0 bases from V and 2 from J, leaving 9 bases between them. CDR3 DNA: TGTGCCTGGAGTGTCGGCGGGGCCACAGATACGCAGTATTTT. This sequence encodes CAWSVGGATDTQYF.

This clone has only a few counts. The V call is TRBV6-5, the J call TRBJ2-7; TRBD2 is a possible D gene (6 bases). The CDR3 spans 13 residues. Germline V lookup: CDR1 MNHEY, CDR2 SVGAGI. V gave up 5 bases and J gave up 2 bases, with 10 bases separating them. The CDR3, as DNA: TGTGCCAGCAGTCCGACTAGACCCTACGAGCAGTACTTC. Residues: CASSPTRPYEQYF.

The chain combines TRBV5-5 with TRBJ2-7, with D maybe TRBD2 (5 bases). The germline V and J ends were trimmed by 1 base and 3 bases, with 14 bases remaining between them. This CDR3 has 15 amino acids. Germline V gives CDR1 SGHKS, CDR2 YYEKEE (reference sequence). The CDR3 reads CASSLNRGPDYEQYF. The CDR3, as DNA: TGTGCCAGCAGCTTGAATCGAGGGCCCGACTACGAGCAGTACTTC.

The chain employs TRBV19 and TRBJ1-3; D might be TRBD1 (5 bases). Germline V lookup: CDR1 LNHDA, CDR2 SQIVND (reference sequence). The V and J ends lost 5 bases and 0 bases respectively, with 14 bases between them. This CDR3 has 16 amino acids. CDR3 sequence reads: CASSLRQKNSGNTIYF. Here the CDR3 DNA reads TGTGCCAGTAGTCTCCGACAGAAAAACTCTGGAAACACCATATATTTT. Drawing the rest from reference TRBV19 and TRBJ1-3, the complete variable domain is DGGITQSPKYLFRKEGQNVTLSCEQNLNHDAMYWYRQDPGQGLRLIYYSQIVNDFQKGDIAEGYSVSREKKESFPLTVTSAQKNPTAFYLCASSLRQKNSGNTIYFGEGSWLTVV.

V is TRBV6-5 and J is TRBJ1-2, with 9 nucleotides matching TRBD1. This CDR3 comprises 14 residues. The ends lost 7 bases at V and 2 bases at J; junction bases unmatched: 5. CDR1 and CDR2 (germline): MNHEY, SVGAGI. The DNA for the CDR3 is TGTGCCAGCACCCAGGGACAGGGCAACTATGGCTACACCTTC. The encoded protein is CASTQGQGNYGYTF.

This chain joins TRBV2 and TRBJ1-1; D uncertain. The ends were cut back, 9 bases at V and 0 bases at J, with 14 bases in the middle. CDR3 size: 14 residues. The germline gives CDR1 SNHLY, CDR2 FYNNEI. CDR3 in amino acids: CARRRVDVNTEAFF. DNA for the CDR3: TGTGCCAGACGGAGGGTCGATGTGAACACTGAAGCTTTCTTT.

This clone was recorded only once. The rearrangement uses TRBV10-3 and TRBJ2-2; TRBD1 matches 9 bases. J lost 3 bases, V lost 5 bases, and 4 bases had no gene match. This CDR3 is 15 amino acids long. The germline gives CDR1 ENHRY, CDR2 SYGVKD. The CDR3 sequence: CAISLTGGDTGELFF. The CDR3 DNA reads as TGTGCCATCAGTTTGACAGGGGGGGACACCGGGGAGCTGTTTTTT.

The chain couples TRBV28 to TRBJ1-5; D is ambiguous. The V end lost 2 bases, the J end lost 6 bases, and 11 bases lay between the germline ends. CDR3 length equals 14 residues. Germline loops: CDR1 MDHEN, CDR2 SYDVKM. The CDR3 here is CASSLREGLQPQHF. The DNA of the CDR3 is TGTGCCAGCAGTTTACGGGAGGGCCTTCAGCCCCAGCATTTT.

The chain uses TRBV11-3 and TRBJ2-3; no clear D. Germline V lookup: CDR1 SGHNT, CDR2 YENEEA. CDR3 length: 14 residues. The ends were cut back, 5 bases at V and 0 bases at J, with 9 bases in the middle. The CDR3 DNA follows: TGTGCCAGCAGCCTAACGACTAGCACAGATACGCAGTATTTT. This translates into CASSLTTSTDTQYF.

This clone was seen only a few times. This sequence joins TRBV25-1 and TRBJ1-6; D may be TRBD1 (6 bases). Trimming removed 4 bases at V and 8 bases at J, with 15 bases between. Germline CDR1 reads MGHDK; CDR2 reads SYGVNS. The CDR3 has 15 residues. The CDR3 loop reads CASSVQGVLDSPLHF. CDR3 DNA: TGTGCCAGCAGTGTACAGGGTGTACTGGATTCACCCCTCCACTTT.